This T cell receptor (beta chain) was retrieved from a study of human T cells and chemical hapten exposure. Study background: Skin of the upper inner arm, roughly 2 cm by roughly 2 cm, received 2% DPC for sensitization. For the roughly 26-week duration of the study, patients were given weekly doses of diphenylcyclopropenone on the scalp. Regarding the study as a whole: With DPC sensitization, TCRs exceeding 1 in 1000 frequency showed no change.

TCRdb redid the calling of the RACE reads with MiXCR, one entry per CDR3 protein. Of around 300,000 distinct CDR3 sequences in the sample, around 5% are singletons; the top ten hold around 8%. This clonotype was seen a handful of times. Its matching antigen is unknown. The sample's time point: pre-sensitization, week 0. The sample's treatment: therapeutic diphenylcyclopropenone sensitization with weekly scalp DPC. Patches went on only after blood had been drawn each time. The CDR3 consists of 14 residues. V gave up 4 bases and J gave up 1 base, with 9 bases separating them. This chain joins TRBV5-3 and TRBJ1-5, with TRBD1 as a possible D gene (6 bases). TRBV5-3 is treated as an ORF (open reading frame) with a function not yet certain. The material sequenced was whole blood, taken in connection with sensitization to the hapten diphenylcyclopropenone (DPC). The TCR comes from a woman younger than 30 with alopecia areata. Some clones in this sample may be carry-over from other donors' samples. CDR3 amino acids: CARSPDRSNQPQHF. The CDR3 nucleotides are TGTGCCAGAAGCCCAGACAGGAGCAATCAGCCCCAGCATTTT.